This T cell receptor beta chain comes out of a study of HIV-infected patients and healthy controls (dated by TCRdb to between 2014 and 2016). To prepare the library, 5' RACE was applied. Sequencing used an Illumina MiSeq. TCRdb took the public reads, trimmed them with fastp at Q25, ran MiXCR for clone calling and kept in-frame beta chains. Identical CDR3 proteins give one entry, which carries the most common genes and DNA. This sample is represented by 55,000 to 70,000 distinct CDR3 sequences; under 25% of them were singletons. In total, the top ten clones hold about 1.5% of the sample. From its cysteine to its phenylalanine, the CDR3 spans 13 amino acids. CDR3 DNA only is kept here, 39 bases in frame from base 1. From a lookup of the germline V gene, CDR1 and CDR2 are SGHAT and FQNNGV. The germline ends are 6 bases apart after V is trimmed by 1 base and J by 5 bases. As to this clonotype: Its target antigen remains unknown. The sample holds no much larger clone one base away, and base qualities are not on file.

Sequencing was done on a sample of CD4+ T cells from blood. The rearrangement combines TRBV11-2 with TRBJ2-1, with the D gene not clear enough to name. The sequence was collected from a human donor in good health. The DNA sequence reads TGTGCCAGCAGCTTAGGCACCAACAATGAGCAGTTCTTC. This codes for CASSLGTNNEQFF.